This TCR beta chain was identified in a study of blood T cell repertoires in COVID-19. Study-level background: Acute and convalescent COVID-19 specimens originated in the United States, Italy and Spain. The analysed material was cDNA or gDNA that came from T cells, B-cell-depleted T cells, or PBMCs.

The germline gives CDR1 SGHRS, CDR2 YFSETQ. V was pared by 4 bases and J by 6 bases, with 10 bases between. This CDR3 is built from 13 residues. Original methodology: Amplification from reference gene primers served as the basis for estimated nucleated cell counts. Sequencing used immunoSEQ multiplex PCR; TCRdb keeps in-frame clones, though not all of them. V and J calls and clone size follow that table, whereas D and trimming were derived from the DNA. The sample has approximately 92,000 clones; over 80% are singletons. Specimen: peripheral blood. This clonotype was sampled from a man between 65 and 79 years old with active or convalescent COVID-19. The V call is TRBV5-1, the J call TRBJ2-2; D may be TRBD1 (6 bases). Here the CDR3 DNA reads TGCGCCAGCAGCGCGACAGGCCCCGGGGAGCTGTTTTTT. Translating gives CASSATGPGELFF.